A selection of T cell receptor beta chains follows, all from one sample in a study of beta chain features in type 1 diabetes. Clones were read by immunoSEQ multiplex PCR, and TCRdb kept only the in-frame ones, dropping some. In the table there are 500,000 to 850,000 clones, around 15% of which are singletons. The specimen sequenced was naive CD4+ T cells from blood. These receptors were taken from a man younger than 30 with type 1 diabetes. The CDR3 runs from the conserved cysteine through the conserved F or W. Fields, in order: clone size, J gene, D gene, CDR3 length, V gene, CDR3 protein, CDR3 DNA. The D gene is left open where the match is weak. Not every row has a clone size; where given, it reads once, few, many or a size class.

few	TRBJ2-7	.	15	TRBV30	CAWSGVGQSSYEQYF	TGTGCCTGGAGTGGAGTAGGACAGAGCTCCTACGAGCAGTACTTC
few	TRBJ2-1	.	14	TRBV30	CAWSFGDSYNEQFF	TGTGCCTGGAGCTTTGGAGACTCCTACAATGAGCAGTTCTTC
.	TRBJ2-1	.	15	TRBV5-1	CASSLDAGAYNEQFF	TGCGCCAGCAGCTTGGATGCAGGGGCCTACAATGAGCAGTTCTTC
.	TRBJ2-3	.	14	TRBV30	CAWSVGLSTDTQYF	TGTGCCTGGAGTGTTGGGTTATCCACAGATACGCAGTATTTT
.	TRBJ1-2	TRBD1	16	TRBV10-3	CAISDAGGASNYGYTF	TGTGCCATCAGTGATGCAGGGGGCGCGTCTAACTATGGCTACACCTTC
few	TRBJ1-2	.	14	TRBV11-2	CASSLDPGGSGYTF	TGTGCCAGCAGCCTTGACCCCGGGGGTAGTGGCTACACCTTC
few	TRBJ2-7	.	11	TRBV30	CAWTDLTRQYF	TGTGCCTGGACGGATCTAACCCGGCAGTACTTC
few	TRBJ2-1	.	16	TRBV18	CASSPLDRGSYNEQFF	TGTGCCAGCTCACCGCTGGATAGGGGTTCCTACAATGAGCAGTTCTTC
few	TRBJ2-7	TRBD1	15	TRBV10-3	CAISLGQGSSYEQYF	TGTGCCATCAGCCTCGGACAGGGTAGCTCCTACGAGCAGTACTTC
.	TRBJ1-5	.	12	TRBV30	CAWSRIVGPQHF	TGTGCCTGGAGTAGGATTGTTGGGCCCCAGCATTTT
few	TRBJ1-5	TRBD1	14	TRBV5-1	CASSWGTGGQPQHF	TGCGCCAGCAGCTGGGGGACAGGGGGTCAGCCCCAGCATTTT
.	TRBJ2-5	TRBD1	15	TRBV5-1	CASSRDRGLQETQYF	TGCGCCAGCAGCCGGGACAGGGGCTTACAAGAGACCCAGTACTTC